The clone carrying this T cell receptor (beta chain) has a single count. Its target is not known. Assay used: immunoSEQ multiplex PCR; TCRdb lists only in-frame clones, some missing. Counted here are tens of thousands of clones, roughly 86% occurring once; the ten biggest clones make up 2% to 3%. This entry comes from a study of T cell responses to AZD1222 COVID-19 vaccine. Study-level results: Nearly half of unique spike-specific TCRs reportedly avoided B.1.351 and B.1.1.7 mutated regions. Recipients of two AZD1222 doses showed rising Spike-specific TCR breadth and depth. Vaccine-associated CD4 TCRs ranged over spike, dominating at 160-218 and 743-854. Donors in the cohort were predominantly white British and more often female, and clonal diversity was possibly underestimated.

The V and J ends lost 2 bases and 4 bases, in that order; junction bases with no gene match: 9. The CDR3 totals 18 residues. Germline V gives CDR1 MDHEN, CDR2 SYDVKM. V gene TRBV28 combines with J gene TRBJ2-1, with 12 nucleotides matching TRBD1. The TCR was taken from an adult who received the AZD1222 COVID-19 vaccine. The sample consisted of peripheral blood, taken 28 days after the second AZD1222 dose. The DNA for the CDR3 is TGTGCCAGCAGTTTAAGCCTCCGGGACAGGGGGCTATACAATGAGCAGTTCTTC. Its protein is CASSLSLRDRGLYNEQFF.